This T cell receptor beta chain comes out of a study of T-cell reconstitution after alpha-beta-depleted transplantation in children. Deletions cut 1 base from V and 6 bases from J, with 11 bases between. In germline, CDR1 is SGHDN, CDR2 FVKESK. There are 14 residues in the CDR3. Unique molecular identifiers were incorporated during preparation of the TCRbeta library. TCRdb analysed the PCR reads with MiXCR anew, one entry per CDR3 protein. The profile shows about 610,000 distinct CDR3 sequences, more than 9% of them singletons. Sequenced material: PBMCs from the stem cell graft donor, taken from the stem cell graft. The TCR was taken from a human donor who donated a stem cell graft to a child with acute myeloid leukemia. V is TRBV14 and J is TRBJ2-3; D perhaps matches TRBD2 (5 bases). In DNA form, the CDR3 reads TGTGCCAGCAGCCAAGTACAGAGGGTCGATACGCAGTATTTT. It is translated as CASSQVQRVDTQYF.